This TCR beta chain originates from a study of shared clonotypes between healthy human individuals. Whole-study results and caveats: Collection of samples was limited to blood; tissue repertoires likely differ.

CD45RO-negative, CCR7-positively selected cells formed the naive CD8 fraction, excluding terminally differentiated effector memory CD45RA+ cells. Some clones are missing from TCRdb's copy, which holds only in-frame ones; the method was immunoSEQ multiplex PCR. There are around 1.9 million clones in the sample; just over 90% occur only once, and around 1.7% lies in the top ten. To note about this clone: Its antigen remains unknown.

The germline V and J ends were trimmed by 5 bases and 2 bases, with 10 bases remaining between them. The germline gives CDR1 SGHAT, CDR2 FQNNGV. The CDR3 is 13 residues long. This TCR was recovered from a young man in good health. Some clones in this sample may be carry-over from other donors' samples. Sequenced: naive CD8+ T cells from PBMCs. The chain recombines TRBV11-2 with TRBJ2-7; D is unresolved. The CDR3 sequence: CASSLRQTYEQYF. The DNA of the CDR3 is TGTGCCAGCAGCCTCAGACAAACCTACGAGCAGTACTTC.